This T cell receptor beta chain was sequenced during a study of persistence of HIV-infected CD4 T cells. Across the whole study: Median time on suppressive ART was seven to nine years. Whole-study findings and limits: Antigen-responding cells were enriched for degenerate expanded CDR3beta sequences. Within sorted populations, more oligoclonal TCRs accompanied more oligoclonal proviruses. Bulk TCR data could not be restricted to HIV-1-infected CMV-responding cells.

This CDR3 has 14 amino acids. The germline gives CDR1 LGHNA, CDR2 YSLEER. The ends lost 4 bases at V and 4 bases at J; junction bases unmatched: 6. Anti-CD3/anti-CD28 beads served as a nonspecific positive control stimulus. Sorting selected CD4+ T cells upregulating both CD40 ligand and CD69. Points on this clone: Its antigen is unknown.

The immunoSEQ assay was version 4, run in survey mode. Sequenced by immunoSEQ multiplex PCR; TCRdb stores in-frame clones only, minus some. The sample carries 30,000 to 45,000 clones, 80% to 90% recorded once. The source is an adult man with HIV who was CMV-seropositive. The sequencing used CD4+ T cells sorted from PBMCs after approximately 20-hour stimulation, collected from a patient who received antiretroviral therapy. The gene calls are TRBV4-3 and TRBJ1-2; the match to TRBD1 covers 7 bases. This chain's CDR3 is CASSPYRGGYGYTF. For the CDR3, the DNA is TGCGCCAGCAGCCCATACAGGGGTGGCTATGGCTACACCTTC.